This T cell receptor beta chain was retrieved from a study of T cell changes during pregnancy in multiple sclerosis. Trimming pared 1 base from V and 6 bases from J, leaving 6 bases between. Germline V lookup: CDR1 WSHSY, CDR2 SAAADI. This CDR3 comprises 13 residues. The method was immunoSEQ multiplex PCR; TCRdb's version includes in-frame clones alone and lacks a portion of them. Of about 57,000 clones listed, 70% to 90% were seen once; the top ten hold more than 1.5%. The clonotype comes from a female donor with multiple sclerosis, enrolled in a pregnancy study. The source material was peripheral blood, sampled after pregnancy. V gene TRBV10-2 combines with J gene TRBJ2-2; D possibly corresponds to TRBD2 (5 bases). The CDR3 region has the DNA TGCGCCAGCAGTGAGTTGCGGGCCGGGGAGCTGTTTTTT. This gives the protein CASSELRAGELFF.